A selection of T cell receptor beta chains follows, all from one sample in a study of blood T cell repertoires in COVID-19. Using immunoSEQ multiplex PCR, the repertoire was profiled, and TCRdb retains in-frame clones only, with some absent. The sample consists of some 69,000 clones, about four fifths of them appearing once. Sequenced: peripheral blood. These receptors were taken from a woman between 65 and 79 years old with acute or convalescent COVID-19. CDR3s include the opening cysteine and the closing phenylalanine or tryptophan. The D gene is left open where the match is weak. Size is omitted from some rows. Given values are once, few, many or a class for expanded clones.

cdr3_aa | cdr3_nt | v_call | clone_size | j_call | d_call
CAPERGYTDTQYF | TGTGCCCCCGAGCGGGGGTACACAGATACGCAGTATTTT | TRBV27 | once | TRBJ2-3 | TRBD2
CASSTEQGYEQYF | TGTGCCAGTAGTACCGAACAGGGCTACGAGCAGTACTTC | TRBV19 | NA | TRBJ2-7 | NA
CASSFIQGAGQPQHF | TGTGCCAGCAGTTTCATACAGGGGGCGGGCCAGCCCCAGCATTTT | TRBV28 | NA | TRBJ1-5 | TRBD1
CASSLQGRGNQPQHF | TGTGCCAGCAGCTTGCAGGGGAGAGGCAATCAGCCCCAGCATTTT | TRBV5-5 | NA | TRBJ1-5 | NA
CASTKTGGTNQPQHF | TGTGCCAGCACCAAAACCGGGGGGACGAATCAGCCCCAGCATTTT | TRBV27 | NA | TRBJ1-5 | NA
CSATRGYEQYF | TGCAGTGCTACTAGGGGCTACGAGCAGTACTTC | TRBV20-1 | NA | TRBJ2-7 | NA
CASSPAQARGNGYTF | TGTGCCAGCAGTCCTGCCCAGGCCAGGGGAAATGGCTACACCTTC | TRBV6-5 | NA | TRBJ1-2 | NA
CASTYSGANVLTF | TGTGCCAGCACTTACTCTGGGGCCAACGTCCTGACTTTC | TRBV2 | few | TRBJ2-6 | NA
CASREWGGRNQPQHF | TGTGCCAGCAGGGAATGGGGGGGGCGCAATCAGCCCCAGCATTTT | TRBV28 | once | TRBJ1-5 | NA
CASQRGGGSYEQYF | TGTGCCAGTCAACGGGGCGGGGGATCCTACGAGCAGTACTTC | TRBV27 | NA | TRBJ2-7 | TRBD2
CASSLGTGVEKLFF | TGCGCCAGCAGCCTGGGGACAGGGGTTGAAAAACTGTTTTTT | TRBV5-1 | NA | TRBJ1-4 | TRBD1
CASSVVGTTSYEQYF | TGTGCCAGCAGTGTGGTCGGGACTACCTCCTACGAGCAGTACTTC | TRBV2 | NA | TRBJ2-7 | TRBD2
CASSLGQGGNQPQHF | TGTGCCAGCAGTTTAGGGCAGGGAGGGAATCAGCCCCAGCATTTT | TRBV27 | NA | TRBJ1-5 | NA
CASATGGTSGSYAGELFF | TGTGCCAGCGCCACGGGGGGGACTAGCGGGAGTTATGCCGGGGAGCTGTTTTTT | TRBV2 | NA | TRBJ2-2 | TRBD2
CASSMVRGTSYGYTF | TGTGCCAGTAGTATGGTCCGGGGAACATCCTACGGCTACACCTTC | TRBV19 | NA | TRBJ1-2 | NA